The TCR beta chain under discussion was sequenced for a study of post-analysis software for immune sequencing data. Study-wide background: The study covered relapsing-remitting, secondary progressive and progressive-relapsing courses of multiple sclerosis.

Prepared TCR beta cDNA libraries contained unique molecular identifiers. One entry per CDR3 protein results from TCRdb running MiXCR on the PCR reads. Among hundreds of thousands of distinct CDR3 sequences listed, under 55% were seen once. A note on this clonotype: The antigen remains unidentified.

The length of the CDR3 is 15 residues. Trimming removed 7 bases at V and 2 bases at J, with 18 bases between. Germline CDR1 SGHRS, CDR2 YFSETQ. Overall study findings and caveats: Among 5 or 6 TRBV segments more frequent in patients than controls were TRBV5-6, TRBV5-1 and TRBV20-1. People with multiple sclerosis had a significantly lower normalized Chao1 diversity than controls did. F measure clustering grouped samples strongly by preparation batch.

The sample consisted of blood. The V call is TRBV5-1, the J call TRBJ1-2; possibly TRBD1 for D (6 bases). The TCR was taken from a girl aged 10-17 years with multiple sclerosis. The CDR3 region is CASASGPGQNYGYTF. The CDR3 DNA sequence: TGCGCCAGCGCCTCGGGACCGGGACAAAACTATGGCTACACCTTC.